What follows are 3 T cell receptor beta chains derived from one specimen sequenced in a study of identical twins. Each CDR3 protein gets one entry after TCRdb re-called the 5' RACE reads with MiXCR. The data show over 250,000 distinct CDR3 sequences, more than 8% seen once. This sample also belongs to another study, concerning yellow fever vaccine responses in identical twins.

The sample was CD8+ T cells sorted from blood. The receptor source for this set is a woman aged 18-35 years in good health.

The V call is TRBV6-5, the J call TRBJ2-1; D ambiguous. Looked up from germline, CDR1 is MNHEY and CDR2 is SVGAGI. The CDR3 length is 15 residues. V shed 2 bases and J shed 8 bases, with 16 bases lying between them. Written as DNA, the CDR3 is TGTGCCAGCAGTTACCCCGGACCAGTGGGCGATGAGCAGTTCTTC. This encodes CASSYPGPVGDEQFF.

In its sample, this clonotype was seen many times. The chain joins TRBV7-8 to TRBJ2-1; D is perhaps TRBD2 (5 bases). Germline V CDR1 and CDR2: SGHVS, FQNEAQ. V lost 5 bases and J 8 bases, leaving 31 bases between the germline ends. The CDR3 length is 19 residues. The CDR3 bases are TGTGCCAGCAGCCTACACGCCTGGACTCCACCCGGGTTGTTTTATGAGCAGTTCTTC. The encoded protein is CASSLHAWTPPGLFYEQFF.

This sequence joins TRBV28 and TRBJ2-2, with D possibly TRBD1 on 6 matching bases. Trimming stripped 2 bases from V and 7 bases from J, with 11 bases between. Germline CDR1 MDHEN, CDR2 SYDVKM. CDR3 length equals 14 residues. The DNA for the CDR3 is TGTGCCAGCAGTTTAACAGGGACGGTCGGGGAGCTGTTTTTT. Translation: CASSLTGTVGELFF.